A selection of T cell receptor beta chains follows, all from one sample in a study of blood T cell repertoires in COVID-19. The protocol was immunoSEQ multiplex PCR, while the TCRdb copy is restricted to in-frame clones and leaves out a portion. The repertoire holds about 270,000 clones, with 82% as singletons. Sample: peripheral blood. The receptors shown here come from a woman younger than 30 with acute or convalescent COVID-19. Each CDR3 is given with its conserved first and last residue. A row's size may be missing; if present it is once, few, many or a size class.

clone_size | v_call | cdr3_aa
few | TRBV7-3 | CASSLNVGRSDEQYF
NA | TRBV28 | CASSPPPWAGGSYEQYF
NA | TRBV6-6 | CASRDKGVLDEKLFF
NA | TRBV5-1 | CASSFNPRDFAEAFF
NA | TRBV4-3 | CASSQRLAAATDTQYF
few | TRBV7-8 | CASVTSARGETQYF
NA | TRBV9 | CASSGSGGDTGELFF
NA | TRBV28 | CASSFGGGVYEQYF
NA | TRBV6-2/TRBV6-3 | CASSPTGFSLYSNQPQHF
NA | TRBV27 | CASGKQGWADTQYF
NA | TRBV21-1 | CAANPEGTEAFF
NA | TRBV10-2 | CASRGNLTRGTQYF
NA | TRBV7-9 | CASLRGGGLQETQYF
NA | TRBV5-1 | CASSSGQYQETQYF
NA | TRBV10-3 | CAISGGRELDRDEQFF
NA | TRBV5-1 | CASSFRSNTEAFF
NA | TRBV10-3 | CAISEAGASGDTQYF
once | TRBV28 | CASSLFGGTGSHNEQFF
NA | TRBV28 | CASSLVSDRTHEQFF
NA | TRBV10-3 | CAISDTGYTEAFF
NA | TRBV7-9 | CASSPTGTSGSYEQYF
few | TRBV27 | CASSKITSSEQYF
NA | TRBV7-2 | CASSEQGGIGEQFF
NA | TRBV10-3 | CAIKGDRGPETQYF
NA | TRBV7-2 | CASSLNIFWGRISYEQYF
NA | TRBV27 | CASSLSVWGDNSPLHF
NA | TRBV19 | CASSIGLVGSGELFF
NA | TRBV19 | CASSIRRGLGETQYF
NA | TRBV10-1 | CASSERWSPYEQYF
NA | TRBV21-1 | CAYKRVRQGRYSNQPQHF
NA | TRBV19 | CATRNLGGGYTF
NA | TRBV19 | CASSGTSGRSWNEQFF
NA | TRBV5-6 | CASSWTGWGTGDEKLFF